The source of this T cell receptor (beta chain) is a study of human T cells and chemical hapten exposure. At the level of the study: The patch tests put 0.01% DPC on the skin of the upper back and were read 6 days later. Among samples, TCR yields varied mainly because of small differences in pooled library volume.

Indicated time point: patch test 3, about 24 weeks after DPC sensitization. As for treatment: therapeutic diphenylcyclopropenone sensitization with weekly scalp DPC. The CDR3 length is 14 residues. V lost 3 bases and J 4 bases, leaving 10 bases between the germline ends. Germline V lookup: CDR1 SGHAT, CDR2 FQNNGV. TCRdb redid the calling of the RACE reads with MiXCR, one entry per CDR3 protein. The sample contains about 58,000 distinct CDR3 sequences, 9.5% to 15% of which appear only once. Only a few counts were recorded for this clonotype. Sequenced material: whole blood, taken in connection with sensitization to the hapten diphenylcyclopropenone (DPC). The rearrangement joins TRBV11-2 to TRBJ1-3; no clear D. This clonotype originated in a man in his thirties or forties with alopecia areata. Some clones in this sample may be carry-over from other donors' samples. The CDR3 nucleotides read TGTGCCAGCAGCTTTTATGGGGAAGGAAACACCATATATTTT. Protein: CASSFYGEGNTIYF. The variable domain in full, completed from reference TRBV11-2 and TRBJ1-3, reads EAGVAQSPRYKIIEKRQSVAFWCNPISGHATLYWYQQILGQGPKLLIQFQNNGVVDDSQLPKDRFSAERLKGVDSTLKIQPAKLEDSAVYLCASSFYGEGNTIYFGEGSWLTVV.